A single T cell receptor (beta chain) is shown here with its context. The antigen is not known. ViraFEST assay sequencing came after antigen-specific CD4+ T cells were expanded with viral peptide pools. Culture lasted roughly 9 days before CD4+ T cell isolation. Infection dated between March and December 2020, before the Alpha, Beta and Delta variants reached the United States. Generated by immunoSEQ multiplex PCR, the TCRdb table keeps only in-frame clones and is missing some. The repertoire has around 46,000 clones, roughly two thirds of them found once; the top ten carry more than 30%. This record belongs to a study of vaccination effects on CD4 cells after COVID-19. Study details: Either the BNT162b2 or mRNA-1273 vaccine was given to participants in two doses. Specimens were obtained from a couple of convalescent patients 16 days and one week prior to vaccination.

The CDR3 runs to 16 residues. CDR1 is LNHDA and CDR2 is SQIVND in the germline V gene (reference sequence). V dropped 5 bases and J dropped 2 bases, with 16 bases sitting between them. The sequence was obtained from a human donor who had a prior SARS-CoV-2 infection. The material sequenced was CD4+ T cells from PBMCs cultured with a peptide pool, taken before COVID-19 vaccination. The rearrangement uses TRBV19 and TRBJ1-5; a weak D match, TRBD1 (6 bases). The CDR3 nucleotides are TGTGCCAGTAGTGCCAACAGGGCCAGGGGCAATCAGCCCCAGCATTTT. Translating it yields CASSANRARGNQPQHF. The whole variable domain, filled in from reference TRBV19 and TRBJ1-5, reads DGGITQSPKYLFRKEGQNVTLSCEQNLNHDAMYWYRQDPGQGLRLIYYSQIVNDFQKGDIAEGYSVSREKKESFPLTVTSAQKNPTAFYLCASSANRARGNQPQHFGDGTRLSIL.